This T cell receptor beta chain was documented in a study of blood T cell repertoires in COVID-19. Study background: Samples of COVID-19 (acute and convalescent) were obtained from the United States, Italy and Spain.

Sequencing used immunoSEQ multiplex PCR; TCRdb keeps in-frame clones, though not all of them. The sample contains roughly 110,000 clones, around 80% of which appear only once. With V trimmed by 6 bases and J by 2 bases, 7 bases remained unmatched. There are 14 residues in the CDR3. The germline CDR1 and CDR2 sequences are LNHDA and SQIVND (reference sequence). The sequence was obtained from a man aged 65 to 85 with acute or convalescent COVID-19. Source material: peripheral blood. The chain carries TRBV19 and TRBJ2-7; TRBD2 matches 7 bases. The CDR3 reads CASRPVAGTYEQYF. In DNA form, the CDR3 reads TGTGCCAGTAGACCGGTAGCGGGTACCTACGAGCAGTACTTC.